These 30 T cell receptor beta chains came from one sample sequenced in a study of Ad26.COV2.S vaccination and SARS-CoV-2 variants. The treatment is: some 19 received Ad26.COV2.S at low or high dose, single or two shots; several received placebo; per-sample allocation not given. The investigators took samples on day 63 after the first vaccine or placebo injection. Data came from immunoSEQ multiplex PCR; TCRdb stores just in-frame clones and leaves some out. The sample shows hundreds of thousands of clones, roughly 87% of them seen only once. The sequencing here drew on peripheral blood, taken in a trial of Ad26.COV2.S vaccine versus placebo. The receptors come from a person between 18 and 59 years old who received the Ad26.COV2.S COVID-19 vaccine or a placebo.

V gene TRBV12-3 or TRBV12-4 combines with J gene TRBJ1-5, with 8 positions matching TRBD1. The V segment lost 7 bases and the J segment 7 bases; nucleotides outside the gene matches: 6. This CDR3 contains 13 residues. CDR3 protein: CASTQGAGQPQHF. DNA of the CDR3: TGTGCCAGCACCCAGGGGGCCGGGCAGCCCCAGCATTTT.

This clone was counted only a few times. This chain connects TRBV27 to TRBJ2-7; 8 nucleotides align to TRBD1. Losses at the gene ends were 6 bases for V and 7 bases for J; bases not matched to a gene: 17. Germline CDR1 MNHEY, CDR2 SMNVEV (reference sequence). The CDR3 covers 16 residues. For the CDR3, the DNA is TGTGCCAGCAGGATCGGACAGGGCGGGCTTTCGGGGGAGCAGTACTTC. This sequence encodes CASRIGQGGLSGEQYF.

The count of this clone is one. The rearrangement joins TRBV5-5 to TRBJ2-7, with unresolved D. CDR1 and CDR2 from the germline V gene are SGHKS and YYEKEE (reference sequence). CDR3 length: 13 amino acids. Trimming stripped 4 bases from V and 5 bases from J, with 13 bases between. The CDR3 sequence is CASSTVPSDEQYF. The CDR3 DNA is TGTGCCAGCAGCACCGTCCCTTCGGACGAGCAGTACTTC.

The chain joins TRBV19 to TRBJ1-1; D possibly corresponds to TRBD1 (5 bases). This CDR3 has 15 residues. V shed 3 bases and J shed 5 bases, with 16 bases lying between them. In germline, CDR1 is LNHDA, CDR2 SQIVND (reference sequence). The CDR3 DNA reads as TGTGCCAGTAGTATTCCCCGGGGGTTATGGACTGAAGCTTTCTTT. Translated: CASSIPRGLWTEAFF.

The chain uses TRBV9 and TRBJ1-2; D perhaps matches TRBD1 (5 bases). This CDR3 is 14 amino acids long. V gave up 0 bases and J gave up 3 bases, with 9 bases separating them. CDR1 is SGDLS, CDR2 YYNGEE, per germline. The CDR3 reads CASSVGWGDYGYTF. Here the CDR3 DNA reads TGTGCCAGCAGCGTAGGGTGGGGGGACTATGGCTACACCTTC.

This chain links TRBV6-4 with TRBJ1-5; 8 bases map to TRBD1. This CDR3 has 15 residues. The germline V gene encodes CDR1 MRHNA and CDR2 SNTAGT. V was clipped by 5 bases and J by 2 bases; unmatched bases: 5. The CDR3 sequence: CASSNGQGRNQPQHF. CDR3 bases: TGTGCCAGCAGTAACGGACAGGGACGCAATCAGCCCCAGCATTTT.

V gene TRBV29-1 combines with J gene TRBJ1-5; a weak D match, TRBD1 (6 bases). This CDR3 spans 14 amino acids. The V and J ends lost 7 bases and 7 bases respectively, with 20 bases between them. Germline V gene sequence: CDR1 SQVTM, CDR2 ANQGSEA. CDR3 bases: TGCAGCGCTGGCGCGCCCGGGACAAGGCAGCCCCAGCATTTT. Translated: CSAGAPGTRQPQHF.

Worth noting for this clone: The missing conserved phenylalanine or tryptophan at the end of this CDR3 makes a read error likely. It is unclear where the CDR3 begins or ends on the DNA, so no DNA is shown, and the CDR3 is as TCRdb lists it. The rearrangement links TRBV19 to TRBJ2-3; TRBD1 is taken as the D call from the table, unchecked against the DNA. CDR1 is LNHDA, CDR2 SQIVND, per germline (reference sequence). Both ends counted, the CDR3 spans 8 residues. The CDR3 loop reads CALDRGAE.

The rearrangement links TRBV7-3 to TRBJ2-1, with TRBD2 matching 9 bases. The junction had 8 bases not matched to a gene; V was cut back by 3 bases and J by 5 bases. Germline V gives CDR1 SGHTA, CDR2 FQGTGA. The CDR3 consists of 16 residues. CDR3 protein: CASSFSPAGGDNEQFF. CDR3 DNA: TGTGCCAGCAGCTTCAGCCCAGCGGGGGGAGACAATGAGCAGTTCTTC.

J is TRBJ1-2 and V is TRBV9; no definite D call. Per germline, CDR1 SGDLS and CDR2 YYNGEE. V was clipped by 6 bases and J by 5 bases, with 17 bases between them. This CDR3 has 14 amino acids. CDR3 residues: CASNFGRRHYGYTF. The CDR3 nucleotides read TGTGCCAGCAACTTTGGACGGAGGCATTATGGCTACACCTTC.

CDR3 nucleotide sequence: TGTGCCAGCAGTGGACAGGGTGGGGCGCGCAATCAGCCCCAGCATTTT. Its translation: CASSGQGGARNQPQHF. The chain couples TRBV6-1 to TRBJ1-5; 7 positions match TRBD1. There are 16 residues in the CDR3. V lost 4 bases, J lost 2 bases, and 8 bases stayed unmatched. From germline, CDR1 is MNHNS and CDR2 SASEGT.

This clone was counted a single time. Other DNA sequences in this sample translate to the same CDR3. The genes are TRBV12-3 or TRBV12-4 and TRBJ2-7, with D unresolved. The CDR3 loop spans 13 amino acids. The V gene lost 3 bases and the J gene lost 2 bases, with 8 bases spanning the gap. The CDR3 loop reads CASSLGATYEQYF. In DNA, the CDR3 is TGTGCCAGCAGTTTGGGCGCCACCTACGAGCAGTACTTC.

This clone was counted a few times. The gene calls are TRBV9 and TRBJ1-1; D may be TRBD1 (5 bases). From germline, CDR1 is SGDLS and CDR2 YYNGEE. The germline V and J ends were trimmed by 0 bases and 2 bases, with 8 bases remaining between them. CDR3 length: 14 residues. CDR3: CASSVGGSNTEAFF. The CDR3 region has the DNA TGTGCCAGCAGCGTAGGGGGCAGTAACACTGAAGCTTTCTTT. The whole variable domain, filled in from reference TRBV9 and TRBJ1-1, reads DSGVTQTPKHLITATGQRVTLRCSPRSGDLSVYWYQQSLDQGLQFLIQYYNGEERAKGNILERFSAQQFPDLHSELNLSSLELGDSALYFCASSVGGSNTEAFFGQGTRLTVV.

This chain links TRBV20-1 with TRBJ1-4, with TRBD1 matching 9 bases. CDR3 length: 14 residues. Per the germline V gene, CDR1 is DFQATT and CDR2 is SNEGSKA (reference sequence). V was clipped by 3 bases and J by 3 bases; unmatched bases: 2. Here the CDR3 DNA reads TGCAGTGCTAGTAGACAGGGGGCTAATGAAAAACTGTTTTTT. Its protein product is CSASRQGANEKLFF.

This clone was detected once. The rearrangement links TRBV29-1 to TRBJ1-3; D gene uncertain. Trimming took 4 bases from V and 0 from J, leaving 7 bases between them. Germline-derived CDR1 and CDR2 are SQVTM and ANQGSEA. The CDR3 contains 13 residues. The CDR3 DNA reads TGCAGCGTTGCCAGCAACTCTGGAAACACCATATATTTT. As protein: CSVASNSGNTIYF.

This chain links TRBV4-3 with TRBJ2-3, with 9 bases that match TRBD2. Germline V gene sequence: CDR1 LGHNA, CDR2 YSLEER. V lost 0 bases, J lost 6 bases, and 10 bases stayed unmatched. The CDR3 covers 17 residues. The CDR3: CASSQDGLAGAGDTQYF. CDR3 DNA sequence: TGCGCCAGCAGCCAAGATGGGTTAGCGGGGGCAGGGGATACGCAGTATTTT.

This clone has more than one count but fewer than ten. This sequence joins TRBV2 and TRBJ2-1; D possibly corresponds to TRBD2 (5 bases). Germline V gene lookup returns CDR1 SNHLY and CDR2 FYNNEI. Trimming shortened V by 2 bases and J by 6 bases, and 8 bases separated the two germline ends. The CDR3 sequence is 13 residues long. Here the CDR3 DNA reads TGTGCCAGCAGTGAAAATCTAGCCAATGAGCAGTTCTTC. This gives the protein CASSENLANEQFF.

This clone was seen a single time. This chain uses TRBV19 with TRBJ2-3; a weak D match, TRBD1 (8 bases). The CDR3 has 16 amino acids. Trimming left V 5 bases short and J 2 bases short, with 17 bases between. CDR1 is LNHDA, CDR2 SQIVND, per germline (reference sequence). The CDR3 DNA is TGTGCCAGTAGTCGACAGGGGAGGGGGTCCACAGATACGCAGTATTTT. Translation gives CASSRQGRGSTDTQYF.

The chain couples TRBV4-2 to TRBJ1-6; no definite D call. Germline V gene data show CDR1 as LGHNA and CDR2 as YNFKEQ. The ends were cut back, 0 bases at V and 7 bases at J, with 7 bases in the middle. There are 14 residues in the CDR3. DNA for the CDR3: TGTGCCAGCAGCCAAGATGGACGGAATTCACCCCTCCACTTT. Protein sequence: CASSQDGRNSPLHF.

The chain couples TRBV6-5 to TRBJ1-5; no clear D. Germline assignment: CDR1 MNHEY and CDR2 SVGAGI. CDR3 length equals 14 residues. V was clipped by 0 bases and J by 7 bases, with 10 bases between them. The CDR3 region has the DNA TGTGCCAGCAGTTACTCTCGGGCGCGACAGCCCCAGCATTTT. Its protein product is CASSYSRARQPQHF.

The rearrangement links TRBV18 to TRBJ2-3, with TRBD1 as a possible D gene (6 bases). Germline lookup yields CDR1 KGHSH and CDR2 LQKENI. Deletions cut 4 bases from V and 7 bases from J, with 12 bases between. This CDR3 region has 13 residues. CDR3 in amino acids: CASSLSGQNTQYF. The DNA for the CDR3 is TGTGCCAGCTCACTCTCGGGACAAAATACGCAGTATTTT.

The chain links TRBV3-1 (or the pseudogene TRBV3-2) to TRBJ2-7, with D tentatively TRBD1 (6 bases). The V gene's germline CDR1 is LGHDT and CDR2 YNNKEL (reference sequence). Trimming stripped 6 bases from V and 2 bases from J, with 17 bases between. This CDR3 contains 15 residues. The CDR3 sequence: CASSQGLVGTYEQYF. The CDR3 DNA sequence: TGTGCCAGCAGTCAGGGGTTGGTCGGGACCTACGAGCAGTACTTC.

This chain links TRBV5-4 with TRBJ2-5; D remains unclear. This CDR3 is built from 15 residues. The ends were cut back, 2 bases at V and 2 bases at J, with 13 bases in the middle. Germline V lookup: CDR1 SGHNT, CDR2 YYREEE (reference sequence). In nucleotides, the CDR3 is TGTGCCAGCAGCTTAATTTCGAGGAAACAAGAGACCCAGTACTTC. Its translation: CASSLISRKQETQYF.

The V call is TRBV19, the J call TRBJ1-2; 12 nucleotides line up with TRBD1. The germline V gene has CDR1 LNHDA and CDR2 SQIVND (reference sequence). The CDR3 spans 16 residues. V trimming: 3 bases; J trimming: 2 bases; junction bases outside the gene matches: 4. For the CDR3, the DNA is TGTGCCAGTAGTATGGGACAGGGGGCGCGAAACTATGGCTACACCTTC. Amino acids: CASSMGQGARNYGYTF.

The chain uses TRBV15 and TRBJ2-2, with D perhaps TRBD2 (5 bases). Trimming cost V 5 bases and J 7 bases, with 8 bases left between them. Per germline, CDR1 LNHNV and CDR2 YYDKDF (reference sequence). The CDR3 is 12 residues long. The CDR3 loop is CATSRRSGELFF. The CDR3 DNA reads TGTGCCACCAGCCGGAGGAGCGGGGAGCTGTTTTTT.

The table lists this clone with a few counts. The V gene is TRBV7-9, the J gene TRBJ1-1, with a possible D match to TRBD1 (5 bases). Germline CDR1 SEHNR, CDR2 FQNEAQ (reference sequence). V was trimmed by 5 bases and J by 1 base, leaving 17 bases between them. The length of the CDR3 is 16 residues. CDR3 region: CASSTYKGRGNTEAFF. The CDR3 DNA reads TGTGCCAGCAGCACTTACAAGGGGAGGGGGAACACTGAAGCTTTCTTT.

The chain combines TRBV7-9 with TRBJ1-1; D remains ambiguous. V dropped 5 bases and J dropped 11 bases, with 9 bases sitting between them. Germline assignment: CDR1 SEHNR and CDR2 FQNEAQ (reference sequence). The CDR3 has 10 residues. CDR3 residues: CASSVPPAFF. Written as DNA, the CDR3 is TGTGCCAGCAGCGTACCTCCGGCTTTCTTT.

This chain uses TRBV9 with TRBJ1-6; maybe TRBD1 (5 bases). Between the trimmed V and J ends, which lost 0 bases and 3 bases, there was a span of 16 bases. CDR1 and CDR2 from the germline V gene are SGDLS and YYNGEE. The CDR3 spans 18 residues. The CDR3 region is CASSVATDGRDYNSPLHF. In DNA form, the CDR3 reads TGTGCCAGCAGCGTAGCTACCGACGGCAGGGACTATAATTCACCCCTCCACTTT. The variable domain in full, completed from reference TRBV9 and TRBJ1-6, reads DSGVTQTPKHLITATGQRVTLRCSPRSGDLSVYWYQQSLDQGLQFLIQYYNGEERAKGNILERFSAQQFPDLHSELNLSSLELGDSALYFCASSVATDGRDYNSPLHFGNGTRLTVT.

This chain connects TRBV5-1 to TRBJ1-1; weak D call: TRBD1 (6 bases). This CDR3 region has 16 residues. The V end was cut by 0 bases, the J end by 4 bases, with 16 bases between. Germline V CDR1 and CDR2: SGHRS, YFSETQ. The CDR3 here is CASSLAGQVSGTEAFF. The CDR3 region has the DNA TGCGCCAGCAGCTTGGCGGGACAAGTTTCAGGCACTGAAGCTTTCTTT.

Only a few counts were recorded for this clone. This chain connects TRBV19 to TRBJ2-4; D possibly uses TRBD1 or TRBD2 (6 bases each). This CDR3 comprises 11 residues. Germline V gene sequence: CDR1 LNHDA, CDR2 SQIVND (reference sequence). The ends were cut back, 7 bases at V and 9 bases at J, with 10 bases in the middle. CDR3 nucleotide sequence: TGTGCCAGTACGGGGGCGGCCATTCAGTACTTC. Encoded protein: CASTGAAIQYF.